The rows below give T cell receptor beta chains drawn from one sample of a study of T cell responses to AZD1222 COVID-19 vaccine. The repertoire was sequenced with immunoSEQ multiplex PCR; TCRdb's copy has only in-frame clones and lacks some. This repertoire shows 95,000 to 150,000 clones, roughly nine tenths found once; its top ten account for 2% to 3%. The sequenced sample was peripheral blood, obtained 28 days after the second AZD1222 dose. All receptors come from an adult who received the AZD1222 COVID-19 vaccine. The CDR3 runs from the conserved cysteine through the conserved F or W. A D gene is named only where the DNA matches it firmly. The size entry is marked missing in some rows and otherwise reads once, few, many or a size class.

once . TRBJ1-4 TRBV6-5 CASTREAQGREKLFF TGTGCCAGCACTAGAGAGGCCCAGGGAAGGGAAAAACTGTTTTTT
. TRBD2 TRBJ2-5 TRBV2 CAIRTSEQETQYF TGTGCCATCCGGACTAGCGAACAAGAGACCCAGTACTTC
. . TRBJ1-4 TRBV6-2/TRBV6-3 CASSPRWGSANEKLFF TGTGCCAGCAGCCCCCGGTGGGGATCGGCTAATGAAAAACTGTTTTTT
. . TRBJ1-1 TRBV19 CASSTGRMNTEAFF TGTGCCAGTAGTACGGGACGAATGAACACTGAAGCTTTCTTT
once . TRBJ1-4 TRBV4-1 CASSQVRGFLEKLFF TGCGCCAGCAGCCAAGTAAGGGGTTTTCTGGAAAAACTGTTTTTT
. . TRBJ1-2 TRBV24-1 CATSDAGLYGYTF TGTGCCACCAGTGACGCCGGTCTCTATGGCTACACCTTC
few . TRBJ2-2 TRBV19 CASSGGPLGELFF TGTGCCAGTAGCGGGGGGCCCCTCGGGGAGCTGTTTTTT
. . TRBJ2-1 TRBV2 CASTSDDTYNEQFF TGTGCCAGCACATCGGACGACACATACAATGAGCAGTTCTTC
few TRBD1 TRBJ1-4 TRBV2 CASRGTGGTEKLFF TGTGCCAGCAGGGGGACAGGGGGCACCGAAAAACTGTTTTTT
. TRBD1 TRBJ1-5 TRBV19 CASSIDRGDQPQHF TGTGCCAGTAGTATCGACAGGGGTGATCAGCCCCAGCATTTT
. . TRBJ2-3 TRBV27 CASSNLATDTQYF TGTGCCAGCAGTAACCTAGCTACAGATACGCAGTATTTT
. . TRBJ1-1 TRBV6-4 CASSVTADTEAFF TGTGCCAGCAGTGTTACCGCGGACACTGAAGCTTTCTTT
. . TRBJ2-2 TRBV4-2 CASSLSTVNTGELFF TGTGCCAGCAGCCTTTCGACCGTGAACACCGGGGAGCTGTTTTTT
. . TRBJ1-2 TRBV2 CASSGRPGVKIANYGYTF TGTGCCAGCAGTGGCCGGCCGGGGGTGAAGATTGCTAACTATGGCTACACCTTC
. TRBD1 TRBJ1-2 TRBV18 CASSPWTGLNWGYTF TGTGCCAGCTCGCCCTGGACAGGGTTGAATTGGGGCTACACCTTC
. TRBD2 TRBJ2-1 TRBV7-2 CASSLGTTSGEQFF TGTGCCAGCAGCTTAGGAACGACTAGCGGTGAGCAGTTCTTC
. . TRBJ1-1 TRBV6-5 CASFETSVGAFF TGTGCCAGCTTTGAAACCTCGGTTGGCGCTTTCTTT
. TRBD1 TRBJ2-2 TRBV11-3 CASSPGQGFGELFF TGTGCCAGCAGCCCAGGACAGGGGTTCGGGGAGCTGTTTTTT
. TRBD1 TRBJ1-2 TRBV6-5 CASSRDREGGYTF TGTGCCAGCAGCCGAGACAGGGAAGGTGGCTACACCTTC
once . TRBJ1-2 TRBV5-1 CASSLEGIRGYTF TGCGCCAGCAGCTTGGAGGGGATAAGGGGCTACACCTTC
. . TRBJ1-1 TRBV7-8 CASRKIRNTEAFF TGTGCCAGCAGGAAAATCAGAAACACTGAAGCTTTCTTT
. . TRBJ2-1 TRBV27 CASTSYSSYNEQFF TGTGCCAGCACCTCCTACAGCTCCTACAATGAGCAGTTCTTC
. . TRBJ1-1 TRBV6-2/TRBV6-3 CASSSIARGTEAFF TGTGCCAGCAGTTCAATCGCCCGTGGCACTGAAGCTTTCTTT
. TRBD2 TRBJ2-5 TRBV11-2 CASSTAGGLGETQYF TGTGCCAGCAGCACCGCCGGGGGGTTAGGGGAGACCCAGTACTTC
. TRBD1 TRBJ2-7 TRBV28 CASTLTTGAYEQYF TGTGCCAGCACCCTCACGACAGGGGCCTACGAGCAGTACTTC
. . TRBJ2-3 TRBV6-2/TRBV6-3 CASSVDYASNTQYF TGTGCCAGCAGTGTCGACTACGCCTCAAATACGCAGTATTTT
. TRBD1 TRBJ2-3 TRBV10-3 CAISGRQGEHTHTDTQYF TGTGCCATCAGTGGAAGGCAGGGGGAGCACACACACACAGATACGCAGTATTTT
. . TRBJ1-1 TRBV4-3 CASSGRRPANTEAFF TGCGCCAGCAGCGGCCGGAGGCCGGCGAACACTGAAGCTTTCTTT
. . TRBJ1-2 TRBV7-2 CASSLPQESGYTF TGTGCCAGCAGCTTACCGCAAGAGTCTGGCTACACCTTC
. TRBD1 TRBJ1-2 TRBV3-1/TRBV3-2 CASSQRGGQGGGYTF TGTGCCAGCTCTCAAAGGGGGGGACAGGGTGGTGGCTACACCTTC
. . TRBJ1-6 TRBV6-5 CASSYGQGYNSPLHF TGTGCCAGCAGTTACGGCCAGGGCTATAATTCACCCCTCCACTTT
. . TRBJ1-1 TRBV6-6 CASSRTEREAFF TGTGCCAGCAGTCGAACGGAGAGGGAAGCTTTCTTT
. . TRBJ2-2 TRBV9 CASSVEGLNTGELFF TGTGCCAGCAGCGTGGAGGGTTTGAACACCGGGGAGCTGTTTTTT
. . TRBJ1-6 TRBV7-9 CASSFTSDNSPLHF TGTGCCAGCAGCTTCACCTCCGATAATTCACCCCTCCACTTT